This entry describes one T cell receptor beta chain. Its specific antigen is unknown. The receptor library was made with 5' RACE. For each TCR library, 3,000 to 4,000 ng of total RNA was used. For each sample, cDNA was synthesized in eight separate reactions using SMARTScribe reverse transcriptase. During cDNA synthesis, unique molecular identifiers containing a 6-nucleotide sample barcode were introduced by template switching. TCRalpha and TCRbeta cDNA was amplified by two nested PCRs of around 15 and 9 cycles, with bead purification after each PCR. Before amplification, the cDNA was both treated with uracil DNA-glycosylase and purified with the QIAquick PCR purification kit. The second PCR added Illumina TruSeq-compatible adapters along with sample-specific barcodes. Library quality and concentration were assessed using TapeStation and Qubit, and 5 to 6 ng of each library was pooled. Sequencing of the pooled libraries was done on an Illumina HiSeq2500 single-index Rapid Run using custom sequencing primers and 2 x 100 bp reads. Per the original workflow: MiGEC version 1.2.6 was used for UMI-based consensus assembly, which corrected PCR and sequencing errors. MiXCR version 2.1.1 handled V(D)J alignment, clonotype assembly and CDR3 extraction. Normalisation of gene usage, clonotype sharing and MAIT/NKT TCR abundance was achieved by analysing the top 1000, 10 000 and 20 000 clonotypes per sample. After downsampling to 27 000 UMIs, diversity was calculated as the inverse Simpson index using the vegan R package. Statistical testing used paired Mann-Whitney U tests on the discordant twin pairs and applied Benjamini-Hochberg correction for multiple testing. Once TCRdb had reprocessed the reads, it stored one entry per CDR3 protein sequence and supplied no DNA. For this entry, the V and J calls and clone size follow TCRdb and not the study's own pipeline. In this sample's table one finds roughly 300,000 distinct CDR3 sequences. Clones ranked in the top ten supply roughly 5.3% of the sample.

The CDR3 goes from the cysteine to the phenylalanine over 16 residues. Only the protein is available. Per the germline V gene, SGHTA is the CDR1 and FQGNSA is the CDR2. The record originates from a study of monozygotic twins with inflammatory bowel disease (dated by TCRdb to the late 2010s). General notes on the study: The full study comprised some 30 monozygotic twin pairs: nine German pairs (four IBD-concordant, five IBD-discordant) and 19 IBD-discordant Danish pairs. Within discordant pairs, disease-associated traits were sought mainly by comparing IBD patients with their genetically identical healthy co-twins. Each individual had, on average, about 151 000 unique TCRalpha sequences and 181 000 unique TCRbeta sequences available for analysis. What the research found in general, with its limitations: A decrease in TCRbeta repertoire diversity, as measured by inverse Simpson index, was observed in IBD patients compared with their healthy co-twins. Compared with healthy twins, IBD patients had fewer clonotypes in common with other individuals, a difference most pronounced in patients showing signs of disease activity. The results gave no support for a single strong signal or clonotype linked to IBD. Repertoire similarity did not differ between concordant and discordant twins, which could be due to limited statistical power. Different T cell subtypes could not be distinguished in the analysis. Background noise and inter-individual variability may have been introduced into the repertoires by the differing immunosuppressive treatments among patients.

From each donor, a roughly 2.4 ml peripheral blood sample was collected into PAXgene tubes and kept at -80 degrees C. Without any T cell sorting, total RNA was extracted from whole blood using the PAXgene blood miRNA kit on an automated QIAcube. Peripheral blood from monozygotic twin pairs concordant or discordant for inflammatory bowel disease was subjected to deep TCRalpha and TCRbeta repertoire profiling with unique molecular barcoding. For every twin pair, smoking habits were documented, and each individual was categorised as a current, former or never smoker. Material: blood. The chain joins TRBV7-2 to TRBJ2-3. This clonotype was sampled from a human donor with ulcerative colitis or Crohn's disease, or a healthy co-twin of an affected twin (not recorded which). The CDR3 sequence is CASSQTLSGGTDTQYF.